The entry that follows covers one TCR beta chain sequence. Antigen unknown. V lost 5 bases and J lost 6, with 27 bases in between. Germline V gene data show CDR1 as SGHRS and CDR2 as YFSETQ. This CDR3 is 18 amino acids long. This sample stems from a study of cytomegalovirus exposure and HLA in healthy donors. Primers: 60 Vbeta forward and 13 Jbeta reverse. The table came from immunoSEQ multiplex PCR; TCRdb's copy has only in-frame clones and leaves some out. The table lists 70,000 or so clones. Overall study results and limits: Analyses of presence and absence presupposed an approximately uniform sequencing depth across donors.

The chain couples TRBV5-1 to TRBJ2-1; D gene ambiguous. The sequence was obtained from a boy aged 5-17 years in good health and CMV-seronegative. Sequenced: PBMCs. The CDR3 sequence is CASRLARSRLQYRNEQFF. DNA of the CDR3: TGCGCCAGCAGGTTAGCCCGATCGAGACTCCAATACCGCAATGAGCAGTTCTTC.